This TCR beta chain was obtained from a study of shared clonotypes between healthy human individuals. Study-wide context: The cohort comprised a couple of women and a few men. Their ages spanned 18 to 49 years. Three CD4 naive, three CD4 memory, two CD8 naive and one CD8 memory plate were used per donor.

Original analysis: Filtering was not the same, since immunoSEQ gave junction-only sequences without quality scores. Profiled with immunoSEQ multiplex PCR; TCRdb holds only in-frame clones, not every one. The DNA was the basis for D and trimming; V, J and clone size are from that table. The data contain about 340,000 clones, around four fifths of them singletons. Germline loops: CDR1 SEHNR, CDR2 FQNEAQ (reference sequence). The length of the CDR3 is 17 residues. J gave up 4 bases and V 4 bases, and 5 bases lay outside the gene matches. As to this clone: The antigen is unknown.

Study-wide findings and caveats: Compared with clonotypes that all four donors shared, non-shared clonotypes had lower generation probabilities.

The sequenced material came from memory CD4+ T cells sorted from blood. Indicated subset: CD45RA-negative fraction. The receptor's source is a man aged 25 to 40 in good health. This chain connects TRBV7-9 to TRBJ2-2; 14 nucleotides match TRBD2. DNA for the CDR3: TGTGCCAGCAGCTGGAGGACTAGCGGGAGGATCACCGGGGAGCTGTTTTTT. It encodes CASSWRTSGRITGELFF. The full variable domain, in which reference TRBV7-9 and TRBJ2-2 provide the parts outside the CDR3, is DTGVSQNPRHKITKRGQNVTFRCDPISEHNRLYWYRQTLGQGPEFLTYFQNEAQLEKSRLLSDRFSAERPKGSFSTLEIQRTEQGDSAMYLCASSWRTSGRITGELFFGEGSRLTVL.